Shown below are 8 T cell receptor beta chains from a single sample sequenced in a study of early T cells in non-severe SARS-CoV-2 infection. TCRdb re-called the 5' RACE reads through MiXCR, storing one row per CDR3 protein. The sample carries roughly 56,000 distinct CDR3 sequences, roughly a tenth recorded once. The sequenced material came from whole blood. The source is an adult who was a healthcare worker with PCR-confirmed SARS-CoV-2 infection or an uninfected control (not recorded which).

This clonotype was observed a few times. CDR3 sequence (DNA): TGCGCCAGCAGCCAAGGATGGGACCGCGCAGATACGCAGTATTTT. This codes for CASSQGWDRADTQYF. This chain uses TRBV5-1 with TRBJ2-3; tentatively, D is TRBD1 or TRBD2 (5 bases each). The germline V gene has CDR1 SGHRS and CDR2 YFSETQ. V dropped 4 bases and J dropped 4 bases, with 16 bases sitting between them. This CDR3 has 15 residues.

This clonotype was seen ten or more times. The V gene is TRBV11-2, the J gene TRBJ2-1; 7 bases fit TRBD1. The CDR3 covers 16 residues. V lost 5 bases to trimming and J lost 0 bases; unmatched junction nucleotides: 7. Germline-derived CDR1 and CDR2 are SGHAT and FQNNGV. The CDR3 sequence is CASSIRDSPSYNEQFF. The CDR3 DNA is TGTGCCAGCAGCATCCGGGACAGTCCCTCCTACAATGAGCAGTTCTTC.

This clonotype was found a few times. This rearrangement joins TRBV29-1 to TRBJ1-1; TRBD1 agrees at 8 bases. In germline, CDR1 is SQVTM, CDR2 ANQGSEA. The CDR3 runs 13 residues. V lost 5 bases and J lost 4; bases outside the gene matches: 6. The CDR3 sequence is CSVRTGGSTEAFF. The CDR3 region has the DNA TGCAGCGTTAGAACAGGGGGGAGCACTGAAGCTTTCTTT.

This clonotype appeared a few times. The chain joins TRBV6-2 or TRBV6-3 to TRBJ2-2, with 13 bases fitting TRBD2. V shed 0 bases and J 8 bases; nucleotides not matched to a gene: 6. CDR3 length: 17 residues. Per germline, CDR1 MNHEY and CDR2 SVGEGT. The DNA of the CDR3 is TGTGCCAGCAGTTACTCGACTAGCGGGAGGATACTGGGGGAGCTGTTTTTT. This translates into CASSYSTSGRILGELFF.

This clonotype was found many times. The rearrangement joins TRBV12-3 or TRBV12-4 to TRBJ1-1; possible D gene TRBD1, 6 bases. The CDR3 spans 14 residues. With 5 bases removed from V and 2 bases from J, the gap between germline ends came to 12 bases. This chain's CDR3 is CASSPQGTNTEAFF. DNA for the CDR3: TGTGCCAGCAGTCCCCAGGGGACCAACACTGAAGCTTTCTTT.

This clonotype was counted ten times or more. This sequence joins TRBV29-1 and TRBJ2-3; D not resolved. Germline CDR1 reads SQVTM; CDR2 reads ANQGSEA. There are 14 residues in the CDR3. Trimming took 4 bases from V and 0 from J, leaving 11 bases between them. The CDR3 spells CSVGILTSTDTQYF. In DNA form, the CDR3 reads TGCAGCGTTGGGATTCTCACTAGCACAGATACGCAGTATTTT.

About this clonotype: This may arise from a read error, as a much more abundant clone is one base away. This chain links TRBV11-3 with TRBJ2-2; tentative D call: TRBD2 (5 bases). Germline V gene lookup returns CDR1 SGHNT and CDR2 YENEEA. The CDR3 is 12 residues long. The CDR3 spells CASSLNTGELLF. The CDR3 bases are TGTGCCAGCAGCTTGAACACCGGGGAGCTGCTTTTT.

The chain has TRBV5-1 and TRBJ2-4; 10 nucleotides match TRBD1. V shed 4 bases, J shed 4 bases, and the junction held 5 bases outside the gene matches. The CDR3 sequence is 15 residues long. Germline values: CDR1 SGHRS, CDR2 YFSETQ. The CDR3, as DNA: TGCGCCAGCAGCCTGACAGGGGGCGAAAAAAACATTCAGTACTTC. It specifies CASSLTGGEKNIQYF.